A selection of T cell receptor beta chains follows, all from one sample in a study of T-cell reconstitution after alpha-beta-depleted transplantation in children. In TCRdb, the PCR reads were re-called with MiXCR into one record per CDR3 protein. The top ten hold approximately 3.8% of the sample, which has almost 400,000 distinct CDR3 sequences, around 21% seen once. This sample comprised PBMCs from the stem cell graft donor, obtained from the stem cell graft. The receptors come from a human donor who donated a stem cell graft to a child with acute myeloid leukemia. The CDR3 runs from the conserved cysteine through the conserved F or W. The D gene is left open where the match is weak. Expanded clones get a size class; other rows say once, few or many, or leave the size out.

CDR3 DNA: TGCGCCAGCCGGGATCCCGGACAAGAGACCCAGTACTTC
CDR3 protein: CASRDPGQETQYF
D gene: NA
J gene: TRBJ2-5
clone size: few
V gene: TRBV10-2
CDR3 length: 13

CDR3 DNA: TGCAGCAATAGATTAGGGGCTGAAGCTTTCTTT
CDR3 protein: CSNRLGAEAFF
D gene: NA
J gene: TRBJ1-1
clone size: many
V gene: TRBV29-1
CDR3 length: 11

CDR3 DNA: TGCGCCTCAAGGCGGCTAGCGGGAGATTCCTCCTACAATGAGCAGTTCTTC
CDR3 protein: CASRRLAGDSSYNEQFF
D gene: TRBD2
J gene: TRBJ2-1
clone size: few
V gene: TRBV5-1
CDR3 length: 17

CDR3 DNA: TGTGCCAGCAATACACAGGGGCGGGTGGAGACCCAGTACTTC
CDR3 protein: CASNTQGRVETQYF
D gene: TRBD1
J gene: TRBJ2-5
clone size: NA
V gene: TRBV2
CDR3 length: 14

CDR3 DNA: TGCGCCAGCAGCACAACTAGCGGGAGGGGGAATGAGCAGTTCTTC
CDR3 protein: CASSTTSGRGNEQFF
D gene: TRBD2
J gene: TRBJ2-1
clone size: NA
V gene: TRBV5-1
CDR3 length: 15

CDR3 DNA: TGCGCCAGCAGCCAATCCCTAGGGGGCCGGGACAATGAGCAGTTCTTC
CDR3 protein: CASSQSLGGRDNEQFF
D gene: TRBD1
J gene: TRBJ2-1
clone size: few
V gene: TRBV4-3
CDR3 length: 16

CDR3 DNA: TGCAGTGCTAGGTTGGGGCTGGGTGAAGCTTTCTTT
CDR3 protein: CSARLGLGEAFF
D gene: NA
J gene: TRBJ1-1
clone size: many
V gene: TRBV20-1
CDR3 length: 12

CDR3 DNA: TGTGCCAGCAGCCCCAACTGGGAGGGGGTCTCCTACAATGAGCAGTTCTTC
CDR3 protein: CASSPNWEGVSYNEQFF
D gene: NA
J gene: TRBJ2-1
clone size: NA
V gene: TRBV9
CDR3 length: 17

CDR3 DNA: TGCGCCAGCAGCCCGCTTGGGGGCCGAGAGACCCAGTACTTC
CDR3 protein: CASSPLGGRETQYF
D gene: NA
J gene: TRBJ2-5
clone size: NA
V gene: TRBV5-1
CDR3 length: 14

CDR3 DNA: TGCGCCAGCAGCCAATTACCGGGACAGGGAGGCAATGAGCAGTTCTTC
CDR3 protein: CASSQLPGQGGNEQFF
D gene: TRBD1
J gene: TRBJ2-1
clone size: few
V gene: TRBV4-1
CDR3 length: 16

CDR3 DNA: TGCAGCGTTGAAGCCTCGGGTAGCGCGACCTACGAGCAGTACTTC
CDR3 protein: CSVEASGSATYEQYF
D gene: NA
J gene: TRBJ2-7
clone size: many
V gene: TRBV29-1
CDR3 length: 15

CDR3 DNA: TGTGCCAGCAGTGGGAAGTACGGGACTAGCGGGAAGGTGTTGGATACGCAGTATTTT
CDR3 protein: CASSGKYGTSGKVLDTQYF
D gene: TRBD2
J gene: TRBJ2-3
clone size: few
V gene: TRBV27
CDR3 length: 19

CDR3 DNA: TGTGCCAGCATAGACAGGGTTTCCTACAATGAGCAGTTCTTC
CDR3 protein: CASIDRVSYNEQFF
D gene: TRBD1
J gene: TRBJ2-1
clone size: NA
V gene: TRBV7-9
CDR3 length: 14

CDR3 DNA: TGCGCCAGCAGCCCGACGAAGGCGGAGCCCTACGAGCAGTACTTC
CDR3 protein: CASSPTKAEPYEQYF
D gene: NA
J gene: TRBJ2-7
clone size: many
V gene: TRBV5-1
CDR3 length: 15

CDR3 DNA: TGTGCCAGCAGGCGGACTCCCCAAGAGACCCAGTACTTC
CDR3 protein: CASRRTPQETQYF
D gene: NA
J gene: TRBJ2-5
clone size: NA
V gene: TRBV12-3/TRBV12-4
CDR3 length: 13

CDR3 DNA: TGCGCCAGCAGCTTGAGTACTAGCTCCTACGAGCAGTACTTC
CDR3 protein: CASSLSTSSYEQYF
D gene: NA
J gene: TRBJ2-7
clone size: few
V gene: TRBV5-1
CDR3 length: 14

CDR3 DNA: TGCAGTGCTAGGCCCAGGTTGCGGGAAACGTCCTACGAGCAGTACTTC
CDR3 protein: CSARPRLRETSYEQYF
D gene: NA
J gene: TRBJ2-7
clone size: NA
V gene: TRBV20-1
CDR3 length: 16

CDR3 DNA: TGTGCCAGCAGTTTAGGGCGGAACTACAATGAGCAGTTCTTC
CDR3 protein: CASSLGRNYNEQFF
D gene: NA
J gene: TRBJ2-1
clone size: many
V gene: TRBV12-3/TRBV12-4
CDR3 length: 14

CDR3 DNA: TGTGCCAGCAGCTTAGCGTCCCGCGGGGGAGCAGCGACTAGGAGTTTCCACGAGCAGTACTTC
CDR3 protein: CASSLASRGGAATRSFHEQYF
D gene: TRBD2
J gene: TRBJ2-7
clone size: few
V gene: TRBV7-6
CDR3 length: 21

CDR3 DNA: TGTGCCAGCAGCCCGTTATTGGAGGGGAGAGAGCAGTACTTC
CDR3 protein: CASSPLLEGREQYF
D gene: NA
J gene: TRBJ2-7
clone size: few
V gene: TRBV7-8
CDR3 length: 14

CDR3 DNA: TGTGCCAGCAGCTTGGAACTAGCGGGAGTGTACGAGCAGTACTTC
CDR3 protein: CASSLELAGVYEQYF
D gene: TRBD2
J gene: TRBJ2-7
clone size: NA
V gene: TRBV5-1
CDR3 length: 15

CDR3 DNA: TGCGCCAGCGGCGCACGGGGGGACACTGAAGCTTTCTTT
CDR3 protein: CASGARGDTEAFF
D gene: NA
J gene: TRBJ1-1
clone size: few
V gene: TRBV4-3
CDR3 length: 13

CDR3 DNA: TGCAGCGCACAGGGGACCTACAATGAGCAGTTCTTC
CDR3 protein: CSAQGTYNEQFF
D gene: TRBD1
J gene: TRBJ2-1
clone size: few
V gene: TRBV29-1
CDR3 length: 12

CDR3 DNA: TGTGCCAGCAGGCCCCCGAGGACTGACGAGCAGTACTTC
CDR3 protein: CASRPPRTDEQYF
D gene: NA
J gene: TRBJ2-7
clone size: NA
V gene: TRBV12-3/TRBV12-4
CDR3 length: 13

CDR3 DNA: TGTGCCGTCCAGGCCCAACCTAGCGGGATCTCCTACGAGCAGTACTTC
CDR3 protein: CAVQAQPSGISYEQYF
D gene: TRBD2
J gene: TRBJ2-7
clone size: NA
V gene: TRBV9
CDR3 length: 16

CDR3 DNA: TGCAGCGTTGACAGTGGTTCCTACAATGAGCAGTTCTTC
CDR3 protein: CSVDSGSYNEQFF
D gene: NA
J gene: TRBJ2-1
clone size: many
V gene: TRBV29-1
CDR3 length: 13

CDR3 DNA: TGTGCCAGCAGCACTACTGGTAACCAAGAGACCCAGTACTTC
CDR3 protein: CASSTTGNQETQYF
D gene: NA
J gene: TRBJ2-5
clone size: few
V gene: TRBV7-2
CDR3 length: 14

CDR3 DNA: TGTGCCAGCAGCGTAGCGGCAAACACAGATACGCAGTATTTT
CDR3 protein: CASSVAANTDTQYF
D gene: NA
J gene: TRBJ2-3
clone size: NA
V gene: TRBV9
CDR3 length: 14